This is a list of T cell receptor beta chains from one sample in a study of cytomegalovirus exposure and HLA in healthy donors. Method: immunoSEQ multiplex PCR; TCRdb's copy keeps in-frame clones and lacks some. The sample includes some 170,000 clones, approximately 78% of them seen just once. The source material was PBMCs. The receptors were gathered from a girl aged 2-15 years in good health and CMV-seropositive. CDR3s leave out the opening cysteine and the closing phenylalanine or tryptophan. Each record gives: J gene, V gene, CDR3 protein.

>TRBJ1-2|TRBV28
ASSSINGRGLYGYT
>TRBJ2-7|TRBV9
ASSVGGTGLYEQY
>TRBJ2-4|TRBV30
AWSVGQGKNIQY
>TRBJ2-7|TRBV7-3
ASSWGVGYEQY
>TRBJ2-5|TRBV30
AWSPPGQGRETQY
>TRBJ1-5|TRBV12-1
ASTTPLNQPQH
>TRBJ1-2|TRBV10-3
AITVNRDREDGYT
>TRBJ2-3|TRBV30
AWGSSGPTDTQY
>TRBJ2-2|TRBV2
ASNGLGGTGELF
>TRBJ2-5|TRBV18
ASSPKETQY
>TRBJ1-2|TRBV28
ASRLSQGSTHGYT
>TRBJ2-1|TRBV10-3
AISELISGRRESHNEQF
>TRBJ2-1|TRBV14
ASSQFLGLAGWSSYNEQF
>TRBJ1-2|TRBV30
AWSVRLTSDYGYT
>TRBJ2-3|TRBV6-5
ASRRQGTDTQY
>TRBJ1-5|TRBV5-6
ASSFGTGPNQPQH
>TRBJ1-4|TRBV28
ASSLTATNEKLF
>TRBJ1-5|TRBV18
ASSPGGYQPQH
>TRBJ2-5|TRBV2
ASSSQGAGLQETQY
>TRBJ2-5|TRBV4-1
ASSPGLAGVKTQY
>TRBJ2-7|TRBV7-9
ASIGGTSADEQY
>TRBJ1-3|TRBV28
ASSLEHSGNTIY
>TRBJ1-5|TRBV7-8
ASSLRQGLRNQPQH
>TRBJ2-3|TRBV25-1
ASGRGDGTDTQY
>TRBJ1-1|TRBV30
ASTTGSWTEAF
>TRBJ2-7|TRBV28
ASSLSTTTGFSSYEQY
>TRBJ2-2|TRBV7-7
ASRLAGNTGELF
>TRBJ1-1|TRBV11-2
ASTELQASTEAF
>TRBJ1-1|TRBV9
ASSVPDKAGENTEAF
>TRBJ1-5|TRBV28
ASSNRQGISNQPQH
>TRBJ2-3|TRBV5-1
ASSPGTSGEWVTDTQY
>TRBJ2-1|TRBV6-6
ASSYDRGQEGQF
>TRBJ2-1|TRBV5-4
ASSLGSGRPHNEQF
>TRBJ2-2|TRBV2
ASRGDRNTGELF
>TRBJ2-7|TRBV5-1
ASSLERTGAYEQY
>TRBJ1-1|TRBV29-1
SGSGEGSNTEAF
>TRBJ2-3|TRBV7-2
ASSPVTARGDTQY
>TRBJ1-2|TRBV4-1
ASSQPTGPYGYT
>TRBJ1-1|TRBV9
ASSLAGAPDTEAF